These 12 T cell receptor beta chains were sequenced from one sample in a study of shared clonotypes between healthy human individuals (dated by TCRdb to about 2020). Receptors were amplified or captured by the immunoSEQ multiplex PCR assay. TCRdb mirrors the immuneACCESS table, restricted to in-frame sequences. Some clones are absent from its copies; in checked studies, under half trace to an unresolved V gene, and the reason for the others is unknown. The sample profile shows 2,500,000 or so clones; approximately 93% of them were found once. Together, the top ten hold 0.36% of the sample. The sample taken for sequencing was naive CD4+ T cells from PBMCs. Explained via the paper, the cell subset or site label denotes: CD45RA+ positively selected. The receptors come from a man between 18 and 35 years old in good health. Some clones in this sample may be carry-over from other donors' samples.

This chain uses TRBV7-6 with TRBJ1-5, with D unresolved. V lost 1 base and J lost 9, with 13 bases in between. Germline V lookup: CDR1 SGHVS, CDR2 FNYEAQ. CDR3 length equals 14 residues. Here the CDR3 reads CASSLGPQEWPQHF. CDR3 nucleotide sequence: TGTGCCAGCAGCTTAGGACCCCAGGAATGGCCCCAGCATTTT.

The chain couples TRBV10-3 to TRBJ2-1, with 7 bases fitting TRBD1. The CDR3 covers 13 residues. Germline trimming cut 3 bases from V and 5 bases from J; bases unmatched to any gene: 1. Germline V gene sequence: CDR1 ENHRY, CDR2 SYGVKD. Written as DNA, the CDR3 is TGTGCCATCAGTGATGGACAGGACAATGAGCAGTTCTTC. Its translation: CAISDGQDNEQFF.

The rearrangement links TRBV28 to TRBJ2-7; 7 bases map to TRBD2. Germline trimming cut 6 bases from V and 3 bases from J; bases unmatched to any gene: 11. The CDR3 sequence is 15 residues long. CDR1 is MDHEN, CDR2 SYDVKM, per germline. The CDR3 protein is CASRYTGTTDYEQYF. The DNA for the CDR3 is TGTGCCAGCAGATACACCGGGACTACCGACTACGAGCAGTACTTC.

In nucleotides, the CDR3 is TGTGCCATCAGTGAAAGTCAGGGTTACCAGCCCCAGCATTTT. This codes for CAISESQGYQPQHF. The rearrangement links TRBV10-3 to TRBJ1-5; D perhaps matches TRBD1 (5 bases). Germline V gene sequence: CDR1 ENHRY, CDR2 SYGVKD. CDR3 length equals 14 residues. V shed 3 bases and J shed 7 bases, with 13 bases lying between them.

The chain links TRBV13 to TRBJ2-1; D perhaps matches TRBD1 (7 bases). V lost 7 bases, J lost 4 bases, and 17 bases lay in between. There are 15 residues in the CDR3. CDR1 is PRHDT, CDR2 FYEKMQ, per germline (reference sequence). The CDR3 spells CASIRQGLGYNEQFF. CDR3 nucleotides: TGTGCCAGCATTCGACAGGGACTTGGGTACAATGAGCAGTTCTTC.

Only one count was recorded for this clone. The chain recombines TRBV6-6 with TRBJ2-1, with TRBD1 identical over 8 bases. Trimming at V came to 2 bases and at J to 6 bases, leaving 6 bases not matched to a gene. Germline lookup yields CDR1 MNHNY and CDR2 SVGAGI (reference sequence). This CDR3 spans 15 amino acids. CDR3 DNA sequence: TGTGCCAGCAGTTACCAGGGGGCGTCAAGCAATGAGCAGTTCTTC. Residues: CASSYQGASSNEQFF.

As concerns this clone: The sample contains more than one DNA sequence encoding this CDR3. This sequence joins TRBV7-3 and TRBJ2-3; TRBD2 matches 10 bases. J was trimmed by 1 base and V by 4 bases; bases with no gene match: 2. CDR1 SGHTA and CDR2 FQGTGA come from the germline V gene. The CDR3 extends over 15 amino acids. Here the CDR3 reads CASSSGLAGTDTQYF. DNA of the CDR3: TGTGCCAGCAGCTCAGGACTAGCGGGCACAGATACGCAGTATTTT.

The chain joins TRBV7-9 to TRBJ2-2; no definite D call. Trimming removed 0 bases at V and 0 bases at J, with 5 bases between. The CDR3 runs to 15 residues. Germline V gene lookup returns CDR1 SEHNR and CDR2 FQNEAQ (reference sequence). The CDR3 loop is CASSLAETNTGELFF. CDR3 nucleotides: TGTGCCAGCAGCTTAGCGGAGACGAACACCGGGGAGCTGTTTTTT.

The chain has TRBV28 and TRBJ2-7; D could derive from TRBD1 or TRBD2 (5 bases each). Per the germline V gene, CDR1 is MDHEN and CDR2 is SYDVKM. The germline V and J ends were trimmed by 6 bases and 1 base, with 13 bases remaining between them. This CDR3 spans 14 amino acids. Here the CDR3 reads CASRGTFPSYEQYF. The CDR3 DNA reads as TGTGCCAGCAGGGGGACCTTCCCTTCCTACGAGCAGTACTTC.

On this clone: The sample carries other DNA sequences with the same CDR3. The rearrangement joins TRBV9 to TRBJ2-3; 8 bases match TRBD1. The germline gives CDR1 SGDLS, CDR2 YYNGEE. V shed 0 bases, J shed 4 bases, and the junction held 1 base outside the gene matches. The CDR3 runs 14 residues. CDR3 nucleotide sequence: TGTGCCAGCAGCGTAGTGACAGGGGCAGATACGCAGTATTTT. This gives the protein CASSVVTGADTQYF. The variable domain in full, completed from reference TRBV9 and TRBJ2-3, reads DSGVTQTPKHLITATGQRVTLRCSPRSGDLSVYWYQQSLDQGLQFLIQYYNGEERAKGNILERFSAQQFPDLHSELNLSSLELGDSALYFCASSVVTGADTQYFGPGTRLTVL.

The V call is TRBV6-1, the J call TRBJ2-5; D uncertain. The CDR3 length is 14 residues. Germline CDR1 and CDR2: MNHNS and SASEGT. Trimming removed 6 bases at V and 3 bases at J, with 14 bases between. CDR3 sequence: CASSSTALEETQYF. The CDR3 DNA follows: TGTGCCAGCAGCTCTACAGCCTTGGAAGAGACCCAGTACTTC.

CDR3 DNA: TGTGCCACCCGCCGGGGCGGCGCCTACGAGCAGTACTTC. The encoded protein is CATRRGGAYEQYF. The chain carries TRBV11-2 and TRBJ2-5; TRBD1 or TRBD2 may be the D gene (5 bases each). The J call could be wrong; TRBJ2-7 is a better fit for the DNA end. CDR1 is SGHAT, CDR2 FQNNGV, per germline. This CDR3 comprises 13 residues.